Below are 27 T cell receptor beta chains sequenced from a single sample in a study of OX40 agonist ivuxolimab in advanced cancers. Clones were sequenced by immunoSEQ multiplex PCR, and TCRdb holds only the in-frame ones, with some missing. Among 70,000 to 80,000 clones listed, roughly 90% were seen once. The material was CD4+ or CD8+ T cells sorted from blood, obtained in a trial of the OX40 agonist ivuxolimab. All receptors come from an adult with an advanced solid tumor such as melanoma, head and neck, liver or kidney cancer.

The rearrangement joins TRBV18 to TRBJ2-5; TRBD2 aligns across 9 bases. Losses at the gene ends were 3 bases for V and 9 bases for J; bases not matched to a gene: 11. Germline CDR1 is KGHSH and CDR2 is LQKENI. The CDR3 totals 15 residues. CDR3 in DNA: TGTGCCAGCTCACCGGTGCTAGCGGGACCCGGGGCCCAGTACTTC. Translation: CASSPVLAGPGAQYF.

The CDR3 region is CASSLSPRGRDEQFF. CDR3 in DNA: TGTGCCAGCAGCTTAAGCCCCAGGGGGCGCGATGAGCAGTTCTTC. The V gene is TRBV7-2, the J gene TRBJ2-1, with 8 bases matching TRBD1. Looked up from germline, CDR1 is SGHTA and CDR2 is FQGNSA. The CDR3 totals 15 residues. Trimming at V came to 2 bases and at J to 8 bases, leaving 8 bases not matched to a gene.

The chain joins TRBV18 to TRBJ2-7, with D uncertain. This CDR3 is 14 amino acids long. The germline V gene has CDR1 KGHSH and CDR2 LQKENI. With 8 bases removed from V and 3 bases from J, the gap between germline ends came to 17 bases. The CDR3, as DNA: TGTGCCAGCCCATTTGACGGCCGGCACTACGAGCAGTACTTC. Protein sequence: CASPFDGRHYEQYF.

The chain is built from TRBV27 and TRBJ2-4; 9 bases match TRBD1. The junction had 5 bases not matched to a gene; V was cut back by 7 bases and J by 4 bases. Per germline, CDR1 MNHEY and CDR2 SMNVEV (reference sequence). CDR3 length: 14 residues. The CDR3 is CASTGTGRKNIQYF. The CDR3 DNA follows: TGTGCCAGCACCGGGACAGGGAGAAAAAACATTCAGTACTTC.

The genes are TRBV5-6 and TRBJ2-3; 11 bases agree with TRBD2. V was pared by 4 bases and J by 0 bases, with 4 bases of the junction left unmatched. The germline gives CDR1 SGHDT, CDR2 YYEEEE. The CDR3 extends over 16 amino acids. The CDR3 nucleotides read TGTGCCAGCAGCCTGGGACTAGCGGCCAGCACAGATACGCAGTATTTT. Its protein product is CASSLGLAASTDTQYF. Full variable domain (outside the CDR3, taken from reference TRBV5-6 and TRBJ2-3): DAGVTQSPTHLIKTRGQQVTLRCSPKSGHDTVSWYQQALGQGPQFIFQYYEEEERQRGNFPDRFSGHQFPNYSSELNVNALLLGDSALYLCASSLGLAASTDTQYFGPGTRLTVL.

The rearrangement links TRBV6-5 to TRBJ2-1; the D is unclear. Germline-derived CDR1 and CDR2 are MNHEY and SVGAGI. V lost 0 bases and J 3 bases, leaving 12 bases between the germline ends. The CDR3 length is 16 residues. The CDR3 sequence: CASSYSIINSYNEQFF. CDR3 DNA sequence: TGTGCCAGCAGTTACTCGATTATTAACAGCTACAATGAGCAGTTCTTC.

This sequence joins TRBV5-6 and TRBJ1-6; D unclear. This CDR3 has 15 residues. Germline CDR1 and CDR2: SGHDT and YYEEEE. Trimming removed 1 base at V and 6 bases at J, with 11 bases between. CDR3 loop: CASSLRSGINSPLHF. DNA of the CDR3: TGTGCCAGCAGCTTGAGGTCAGGAATTAATTCACCCCTCCACTTT.

This clone has just a few counts. Other DNA sequences in the sample encode the same CDR3. V is TRBV7-2 and J is TRBJ1-1, with unresolved D. Deletions cut 3 bases from V and 1 base from J, with 3 bases between. Germline values: CDR1 SGHTA, CDR2 FQGNSA. CDR3 length: 12 residues. CDR3 nucleotides: TGTGCCAGCAGCTTCGGGAACACTGAAGCTTTCTTT. This codes for CASSFGNTEAFF.

A remark on this clone: At one boundary the junction diverges from the germline segment, which might be a read error. This chain connects TRBV2 to TRBJ2-6; no reliable D call. This CDR3 has 15 residues. Germline loops: CDR1 SNHLY, CDR2 FYNNEI. The CDR3 protein is CTSQRLKAGANVLTF. In DNA, the CDR3 is TGTACCAGCCAGCGCCTCAAGGCTGGGGCCAACGTCCTGACTTTC.

The chain recombines TRBV11-1 with TRBJ1-6; 7 bases map to TRBD1. The CDR3 is made up of 15 amino acids. From germline, CDR1 is SGHAT and CDR2 FQDESV (reference sequence). Trimming removed 2 bases from V and 8 bases from J; junction bases left unmatched: 6. The CDR3 protein is CASSLRQGRDSPLHF. The CDR3, as DNA: TGTGCCAGCAGCTTAAGACAGGGAAGGGATTCACCCCTCCACTTT.

V usage is TRBV28 and J usage is TRBJ2-7, with TRBD2 matching over 7 bases. Trimming removed 6 bases from V and 2 bases from J; junction bases left unmatched: 13. This CDR3 is built from 16 residues. CDR1 and CDR2 from the germline V gene are MDHEN and SYDVKM. In DNA form, the CDR3 reads TGTGCCAGCAGCTTGCCCTGGGCGGGAGAAGCCTACGAGCAGTACTTC. Its protein product is CASSLPWAGEAYEQYF.

V is TRBV28 and J is TRBJ1-5, with D tentatively TRBD1 (6 bases). Germline V gene data show CDR1 as MDHEN and CDR2 as SYDVKM. Trimming shortened V by 2 bases and J by 2 bases, and 13 bases separated the two germline ends. The CDR3 spans 16 residues. The chain's CDR3 is CASSLGSGAGNQPQHF. As DNA, the CDR3 is TGTGCCAGCAGTTTAGGCTCGGGGGCTGGCAATCAGCCCCAGCATTTT.

The CDR3 sequence: CASSPKTGNYNSPLHF. DNA of the CDR3: TGTGCCAGCAGCCCTAAGACAGGGAATTATAATTCACCCCTCCACTTT. V is TRBV27 and J is TRBJ1-6; 7 positions agree with TRBD1. Trimming removed 6 bases from V and 4 bases from J; junction bases left unmatched: 9. CDR3 length: 16 amino acids. The germline gives CDR1 MNHEY, CDR2 SMNVEV (reference sequence).

The chain is built from TRBV7-5 and TRBJ2-7; the DNA was not compared with TRBD1, the D call given in the table. TRBV7-5 counts as a pseudogene. CDR3 length equals 13 residues. The CDR3 loop reads CASSLQGPYEQYF. CDR3 bases: TGTGCCAGCAGCCTCCAGGGGCCCTACGAGCAGTACTTC.

CDR3 loop: CSSAPREGPQTQYF. CDR3 DNA: TGCAGCTCCGCACCGAGGGAGGGCCCCCAGACCCAGTACTTC. The rearrangement links TRBV29-1 to TRBJ2-5; the match to TRBD2 covers 7 bases. The V gene end was trimmed by 8 bases and the J gene end by 6 bases; junction bases not matched to a gene: 15. Germline V gene lookup returns CDR1 SQVTM and CDR2 ANQGSEA. The CDR3 consists of 14 residues. Based on the CDR3 plus reference TRBV29-1 and TRBJ2-5, the full variable domain is SAVISQKPSRDICQRGTSLTIQCQVDSQVTMMFWYRQQPGQSLTLIATANQGSEATYESGFVIDKFPISRPNLTFSTLTVSNMSPEDSSIYLCSSAPREGPQTQYFGPGTRLLVL.

This chain connects TRBV7-6 to TRBJ2-6; D unresolved. Trimming stripped 5 bases from V and 0 bases from J, with 8 bases between. The CDR3 contains 15 residues. Germline CDR1 is SGHVS and CDR2 is FNYEAQ. The CDR3 protein is CASSPRTSGANVLTF. The CDR3 bases are TGTGCCAGCAGCCCGCGGACCTCTGGGGCCAACGTCCTGACTTTC. The variable domain in full, with the rest retrieved from reference TRBV7-6 and TRBJ2-6, is GAGVSQSPRYKVTKRGQDVALRCDPISGHVSLYWYRQALGQGPEFLTYFNYEAQQDKSGLPNDRFSAERPEGSISTLTIQRTEQRDSAMYRCASSPRTSGANVLTFGAGSRLTVL.

The chain employs TRBV2 and TRBJ2-5, with TRBD1 identical over 10 bases. Looked up from germline, CDR1 is SNHLY and CDR2 is FYNNEI. The CDR3 covers 15 residues. J gave up 1 base and V 7 bases, and 6 bases lay outside the gene matches. The CDR3 region has the DNA TGTGCCAGCAAAGACAGGGGGCAGGTCCAAGAGACCCAGTACTTC. Translating it yields CASKDRGQVQETQYF.

V is TRBV7-3 and J is TRBJ1-1; D gene unclear. The CDR3 is 13 residues long. Trimming cost V 5 bases and J 5 bases, with 12 bases left between them. Germline V gives CDR1 SGHTA, CDR2 FQGTGA. As DNA, the CDR3 is TGTGCCAGCAGCCCCCAGTTGGGGACTGAAGCTTTCTTT. Translated: CASSPQLGTEAFF.

The chain uses TRBV6-6 and TRBJ1-5; 9 bases map to TRBD1. The CDR3 length is 16 residues. Trimming at V came to 0 bases and at J to 0 bases, leaving 0 bases not matched to a gene. Germline CDR1 MNHNY, CDR2 SVGAGI (reference sequence). The CDR3 region is CASSYSGQGSNQPQHF. CDR3 nucleotide sequence: TGTGCCAGCAGTTACTCGGGACAGGGTAGCAATCAGCCCCAGCATTTT.

The V gene is TRBV28, the J gene TRBJ2-5; 8 bases align to TRBD1. The J call may be incorrect, as the DNA end agrees better with TRBJ2-7. The CDR3 totals 15 residues. CDR1 and CDR2 (germline): MDHEN, SYDVKM. Written as DNA, the CDR3 is TGTGCCAGCAGCACAGCCGGGACAGGATACCACGAGCAGTACTTC. Protein product: CASSTAGTGYHEQYF.

This clone was detected only a few times. The chain uses TRBV7-2 and TRBJ1-1, with 10 nucleotides matching TRBD1. CDR3 length: 13 amino acids. Unmatched junction bases numbered 6, after V lost 10 bases and J lost 4 bases. Germline V gives CDR1 SGHTA, CDR2 FQGNSA. This chain's CDR3 is CATRQGAGTEAFF. CDR3 bases: TGTGCCACCCGACAGGGGGCTGGCACTGAAGCTTTCTTT.

The chain links TRBV11-1 to TRBJ1-2, with a weak D call TRBD1 (5 bases). The CDR3 has 15 amino acids. V lost 2 bases and J 4 bases, leaving 14 bases between the germline ends. Per germline, CDR1 SGHAT and CDR2 FQDESV (reference sequence). In nucleotides, the CDR3 is TGTGCCAGCAGCTTACACAGGCAAAGCGTCTATGGCTACACCTTC. It translates to CASSLHRQSVYGYTF.

This clone has more than one count but fewer than ten. The chain is built from TRBV6-5 and TRBJ2-1; tentative D call: TRBD2 (5 bases). This CDR3 has 11 amino acids. In germline, CDR1 is MNHEY, CDR2 SVGAGI. Trimming pared 5 bases from V and 11 bases from J, leaving 10 bases between. CDR3: CASSAGLQQFF. The CDR3, as DNA: TGTGCCAGCAGTGCCGGACTTCAGCAGTTCTTC.

The rearrangement joins TRBV6-5 to TRBJ1-5; D is ambiguous. Trimming took 7 bases from V and 1 from J, leaving 2 bases between them. The CDR3 is 11 amino acids. The germline V gene encodes CDR1 MNHEY and CDR2 SVGAGI. The CDR3 sequence: CASKSNQPQHF. The CDR3 DNA reads TGTGCCAGCAAAAGCAATCAGCCCCAGCATTTT.

The chain carries TRBV6-5 and TRBJ1-5; weak D call: TRBD1 (5 bases). V lost 0 bases to trimming and J lost 7 bases, with 13 bases between them. There are 15 residues in the CDR3. Germline V gene data show CDR1 as MNHEY and CDR2 as SVGAGI. CDR3 nucleotide sequence: TGTGCCAGCAGTTACTCGGCAGGGAAAGGCCAGCCCCAGCATTTT. Translated: CASSYSAGKGQPQHF.

The chain couples TRBV11-2 to TRBJ2-7; D is tentatively TRBD1 or TRBD2 (6 bases each). CDR1 and CDR2 from the germline V gene are SGHAT and FQNNGV. Trimming pared 3 bases from V and 7 bases from J, leaving 16 bases between. The CDR3 totals 14 residues. This chain's CDR3 is CASSFIPGAREQYF. The CDR3 coding sequence is TGTGCCAGCAGCTTTATACCGGGGGCCAGGGAGCAGTACTTC.

The chain joins TRBV7-8 to TRBJ1-2, with D maybe TRBD1 (5 bases). V was clipped by 1 base and J by 0 bases, with 9 bases between them. The CDR3 has 15 amino acids. Germline CDR1 and CDR2: SGHVS and FQNEAQ. CDR3 in amino acids: CASSLGGLANYGYTF. The CDR3, as DNA: TGTGCCAGCAGCTTAGGGGGGTTAGCTAACTATGGCTACACCTTC. Using reference TRBV7-8 and TRBJ1-2 for the parts outside the CDR3, the full variable domain is GAGVSQSPRYKVAKRGQDVALRCDPISGHVSLFWYQQALGQGPEFLTYFQNEAQLDKSGLPSDRFFAERPEGSVSTLKIQRTQQEDSAVYLCASSLGGLANYGYTFGSGTRLTVV.